Below, 28 T cell receptor beta chains from the same sample are listed, as sequenced in a study of blood T cell repertoires in COVID-19. Clones were read by immunoSEQ multiplex PCR, and TCRdb kept only the in-frame ones, dropping some. The sample carries around 200,000 clones, more than 70% recorded once. Sequences were obtained from peripheral blood. The receptors shown here come from a man aged 18 to 35 with active or convalescent COVID-19.

The rearrangement links TRBV15 to TRBJ2-7, with 8 positions matching TRBD2. CDR1 is LNHNV, CDR2 YYDKDF, per germline (reference sequence). V was clipped by 3 bases and J by 3 bases; unmatched bases: 10. The length of the CDR3 is 16 residues. The CDR3 DNA is TGTGCCACCAGCAGCGAAAGCGGGGGTTACGACTACGAGCAGTACTTC. Protein product: CATSSESGGYDYEQYF.

This clone was recorded a few times. The genes are TRBV12-3 or TRBV12-4 and TRBJ2-7; D is possibly TRBD2 (6 bases). CDR3 length equals 12 residues. V was cut by 6 bases and J by 2 bases, with 8 bases left in between. The CDR3 spells CASRGGAYEQYF. The CDR3 DNA is TGTGCCAGCAGAGGCGGGGCCTACGAGCAGTACTTC.

The chain uses TRBV11-3 and TRBJ2-1; no clear D. Germline CDR1 reads SGHNT; CDR2 reads YENEEA. Trimming pared 2 bases from V and 5 bases from J, leaving 7 bases between. This CDR3 has 13 residues. CDR3 sequence: CASSLNPNNEQFF. In DNA form, the CDR3 reads TGTGCCAGCAGCTTAAATCCCAACAATGAGCAGTTCTTC.

V usage is TRBV12-3 or TRBV12-4 and J usage is TRBJ2-4, with 7 bases that match TRBD2. The trim removed 5 bases at V and 6 bases at J, leaving 4 bases unmatched. The CDR3 has 13 amino acids. The CDR3 is CASSLGTTNIQYF. In nucleotides, the CDR3 is TGTGCCAGCAGTCTAGGGACTACAAACATTCAGTACTTC.

The chain uses TRBV6-6 and TRBJ1-2, with D perhaps TRBD1 (6 bases). This CDR3 contains 14 residues. The germline V gene encodes CDR1 MNHNY and CDR2 SVGAGI (reference sequence). Trimming left V 7 bases short and J 4 bases short, with 16 bases between. The CDR3 coding sequence is TGTGCCAGCAAACCGGGCGGACAGACCTATGGCTACACCTTC. It is translated as CASKPGGQTYGYTF.

This chain links TRBV2 with TRBJ1-2, with D uncertain. Germline V gives CDR1 SNHLY, CDR2 FYNNEI. Trimming shortened V by 2 bases and J by 4 bases, and 11 bases separated the two germline ends. The CDR3 is made up of 14 amino acids. CDR3 nucleotides: TGTGCCAGCAGTGAAAATCCGTCTCTCTATGGCTACACCTTC. Protein sequence: CASSENPSLYGYTF.

V and J are TRBV13 and TRBJ1-2; TRBD1 matches at 7 bases. The V gene end was trimmed by 5 bases and the J gene end by 7 bases; junction bases not matched to a gene: 7. In germline, CDR1 is PRHDT, CDR2 FYEKMQ (reference sequence). The CDR3 totals 13 residues. In nucleotides, the CDR3 is TGTGCCAGCAGCAACAGGGGAGCGTTTGGCTACACCTTC. It translates to CASSNRGAFGYTF.

The chain couples TRBV11-2 to TRBJ1-1, with D hard to call. Germline-derived CDR1 and CDR2 are SGHAT and FQNNGV. The ends were cut back, 2 bases at V and 7 bases at J, with 5 bases in the middle. This CDR3 has 11 residues. The CDR3 reads CASSLPDEAFF. In nucleotides, the CDR3 is TGTGCCAGCAGCTTACCAGATGAAGCTTTCTTT.

The chain joins TRBV5-1 to TRBJ2-1; 13 bases line up with TRBD2. Germline CDR1 reads SGHRS; CDR2 reads YFSETQ. V was pared by 2 bases and J by 5 bases, with 1 base of the junction left unmatched. The CDR3 is made up of 15 amino acids. The DNA for the CDR3 is TGCGCCAGCAGCTTTACTAGCGGGGGGGACAATGAGCAGTTCTTC. Its protein is CASSFTSGGDNEQFF.

This chain joins TRBV10-3 and TRBJ1-3; D unclear. The CDR3 spans 16 residues. With 2 bases removed from V and 4 bases from J, the gap between germline ends came to 15 bases. Germline values: CDR1 ENHRY, CDR2 SYGVKD. The CDR3 region has the DNA TGTGCCATCAGTGAGCCGGACGGGATTCGAGGAAACACCATATATTTT. It yields the protein CAISEPDGIRGNTIYF.

The chain couples TRBV18 to TRBJ1-2; 7 bases are shared with TRBD1. The germline V gene has CDR1 KGHSH and CDR2 LQKENI. The V gene end was trimmed by 8 bases and the J gene end by 2 bases; junction bases not matched to a gene: 8. The CDR3 is 14 residues long. This CDR3 is CASTQSTGNYGYTF. CDR3 nucleotide sequence: TGTGCCAGCACTCAATCGACAGGGAACTATGGCTACACCTTC. Combining the CDR3 with reference TRBV18 and TRBJ1-2 gives the whole variable domain NAGVMQNPRHLVRRRGQEARLRCSPMKGHSHVYWYRQLPEEGLKFMVYLQKENIIDESGMPKERFSAEFPKEGPSILRIQQVVRGDSAAYFCASTQSTGNYGYTFGSGTRLTVV.

This clone came up once. This rearrangement joins TRBV5-1 to TRBJ2-2; D is unclear. The CDR3 spans 14 residues. The germline V and J ends were trimmed by 2 bases and 4 bases, with 9 bases remaining between them. Germline values: CDR1 SGHRS, CDR2 YFSETQ. In DNA form, the CDR3 reads TGCGCCAGCAGCTTAGCCGCAATCACCGGGGAGCTGTTTTTT. It is translated as CASSLAAITGELFF.

V and J are TRBV27 and TRBJ2-1; 10 nucleotides line up with TRBD2. J was trimmed by 4 bases and V by 9 bases; bases with no gene match: 6. Per germline, CDR1 MNHEY and CDR2 SMNVEV (reference sequence). The CDR3 is 14 residues long. As DNA, the CDR3 is TGTGCCAGTAGCCGGACTAGCGGTTACAATGAGCAGTTCTTC. Protein sequence: CASSRTSGYNEQFF.

The chain recombines TRBV28 with TRBJ2-1; D gene uncertain. From germline, CDR1 is MDHEN and CDR2 SYDVKM. The CDR3 extends over 14 amino acids. The V end was cut by 7 bases, the J end by 0 bases, with 10 bases between. The CDR3 protein is CASTDRSSYNEQFF. The CDR3 nucleotides are TGTGCCAGCACGGATCGGAGCTCCTACAATGAGCAGTTCTTC.

In its sample, this clone was seen once. The chain uses TRBV6-5 and TRBJ2-7; D is perhaps TRBD1 (6 bases). Germline CDR1 and CDR2: MNHEY and SVGAGI. This CDR3 is 12 amino acids long. V lost 5 bases and J lost 2, with 7 bases in between. CDR3 coding DNA: TGTGCCAGCAGTCGGGACACCTACGAGCAGTACTTC. Amino acids: CASSRDTYEQYF.

V and J are TRBV5-6 and TRBJ1-3; D is unclear. The CDR3 runs to 16 residues. The germline V gene encodes CDR1 SGHDT and CDR2 YYEEEE. V lost 0 bases and J lost 0, with 10 bases in between. In DNA, the CDR3 is TGTGCCAGCAGCTTGGGGACTCCCTTCTCTGGAAACACCATATATTTT. This sequence encodes CASSLGTPFSGNTIYF.

The chain couples TRBV27 to TRBJ2-5; TRBD2 agrees at 13 bases. This CDR3 has 15 amino acids. The ends lost 5 bases at V and 4 bases at J; junction bases unmatched: 4. CDR1 and CDR2 from the germline V gene are MNHEY and SMNVEV (reference sequence). CDR3 coding DNA: TGTGCCAGCAGTCCAGGACTAGCGGGGGCAGAGACCCAGTACTTC. This encodes CASSPGLAGAETQYF.

V usage is TRBV28 and J usage is TRBJ2-7, with TRBD2 matching over 7 bases. CDR3 length: 14 amino acids. Germline CDR1 reads MDHEN; CDR2 reads SYDVKM. Trimming removed 5 bases from V and 7 bases from J; junction bases left unmatched: 11. CDR3 residues: CASSRAGIIWEQYF. In DNA form, the CDR3 reads TGTGCCAGCAGTCGAGCGGGAATTATCTGGGAGCAGTACTTC.

The V gene is TRBV7-6, the J gene TRBJ1-2, with TRBD1 as a possible D gene (6 bases). V gave up 2 bases and J gave up 8 bases, with 12 bases separating them. The germline V gene has CDR1 SGHVS and CDR2 FNYEAQ. The CDR3 covers 13 residues. DNA for the CDR3: TGTGCCAGCAGCTTACAAGCAGGGGACGGCTACACCTTC. Protein: CASSLQAGDGYTF.

The V call is TRBV21-1, the J call TRBJ1-2; the D segment call TRBD1 is taken from the table without a DNA check. TRBV21-1 is a known pseudogene. This CDR3 spans 15 amino acids. The CDR3 nucleotides are TGTGCCAGCAGCGAATACCCAGGGACAGACGATGGCTACACCTTC. As protein: CASSEYPGTDDGYTF.

The chain has TRBV19 and TRBJ2-2; D is ambiguous. Germline loops: CDR1 LNHDA, CDR2 SQIVND (reference sequence). There are 14 residues in the CDR3. Trimming removed 6 bases from V and 0 bases from J, with 8 bases in between. The chain's CDR3 is CASRFTTNTGELFF. The DNA of the CDR3 is TGTGCCAGTAGATTTACAACGAACACCGGGGAGCTGTTTTTT.

Only a few counts were recorded for this clone. The chain carries TRBV7-2 and TRBJ2-7; TRBD1 matches 10 bases. Germline CDR1 is SGHTA and CDR2 is FQGNSA. V trimming: 5 bases; J trimming: 5 bases; junction bases outside the gene matches: 9. The CDR3 is made up of 15 amino acids. CDR3 sequence (DNA): TGTGCCAGCAGCCTTGTGGGACAGGGGTTCGACGAGCAGTACTTC. This sequence encodes CASSLVGQGFDEQYF.

The CDR3 here is CASSLRRTNYGYTF. CDR3 DNA sequence: TGTGCCAGCAGCTTGCGCAGAACTAACTATGGCTACACCTTC. The chain carries TRBV5-8 and TRBJ1-2; D call uncertain. Germline V gene lookup returns CDR1 SGHTS and CDR2 YDEGEE. Deletions cut 1 base from V and 0 bases from J, with 7 bases between. The CDR3 has 14 residues.

This chain connects TRBV15 to TRBJ2-1, with TRBD2 matching 8 bases. With V trimmed by 0 bases and J by 6 bases, 7 bases remained unmatched. There are 16 residues in the CDR3. Germline-derived CDR1 and CDR2 are LNHNV and YYDKDF (reference sequence). The CDR3 reads CATSREDGGGGNEQFF. CDR3 nucleotide sequence: TGTGCCACCAGCAGAGAGGACGGGGGGGGCGGCAATGAGCAGTTCTTC.

This clone was observed once. One base away lies a much larger clone, so this may be a sequencing read error. The CDR3 loop reads CASSLAGNTEAFF. CDR3 bases: TGTGCCAGCAGCTTGGCAGGGAACACTGAAGCTTTCTTT. The chain couples TRBV5-4 to TRBJ1-1; D is ambiguous. V was pared by 0 bases and J by 1 base, with 4 bases between. Germline lookup yields CDR1 SGHNT and CDR2 YYREEE (reference sequence). The CDR3 has 13 amino acids. Complete variable domain (other parts from reference TRBV5-4 and TRBJ1-1): ETGVTQSPTHLIKTRGQQVTLRCSSQSGHNTVSWYQQALGQGPQFIFQYYREEENGRGNFPPRFSGLQFPNYSSELNVNALELDDSALYLCASSLAGNTEAFFGQGTRLTVV.

V and J are TRBV7-2 and TRBJ2-1; 7 nucleotides align to TRBD1. The V and J ends lost 0 bases and 5 bases, in that order; junction bases with no gene match: 10. The CDR3 extends over 17 amino acids. Per germline, CDR1 SGHTA and CDR2 FQGNSA. CDR3 residues: CASSLALQGKGHNEQFF. The CDR3 coding sequence is TGTGCCAGCAGCTTAGCTTTACAGGGGAAGGGACACAATGAGCAGTTCTTC.

V gene TRBV5-1 combines with J gene TRBJ2-3, with 12 positions matching TRBD2. Germline V lookup: CDR1 SGHRS, CDR2 YFSETQ. V trimming: 2 bases; J trimming: 3 bases; junction bases outside the gene matches: 7. This CDR3 comprises 17 residues. The CDR3 reads CASSFDPTSGGTDTQYF. CDR3 nucleotides: TGCGCCAGCAGCTTCGATCCGACTAGCGGGGGAACAGATACGCAGTATTTT.

CDR3 nucleotides: TGCGCCAGCAGCCAAGATCGGGACTCTCTTGACGGCTACACCTTC. This codes for CASSQDRDSLDGYTF. V usage is TRBV4-1 and J usage is TRBJ1-2; TRBD1 is a possible D gene (5 bases). Trimming cost V 0 bases and J 8 bases, with 16 bases left between them. Looked up from germline, CDR1 is MGHRA and CDR2 is YSYEKL. The CDR3 totals 15 residues.